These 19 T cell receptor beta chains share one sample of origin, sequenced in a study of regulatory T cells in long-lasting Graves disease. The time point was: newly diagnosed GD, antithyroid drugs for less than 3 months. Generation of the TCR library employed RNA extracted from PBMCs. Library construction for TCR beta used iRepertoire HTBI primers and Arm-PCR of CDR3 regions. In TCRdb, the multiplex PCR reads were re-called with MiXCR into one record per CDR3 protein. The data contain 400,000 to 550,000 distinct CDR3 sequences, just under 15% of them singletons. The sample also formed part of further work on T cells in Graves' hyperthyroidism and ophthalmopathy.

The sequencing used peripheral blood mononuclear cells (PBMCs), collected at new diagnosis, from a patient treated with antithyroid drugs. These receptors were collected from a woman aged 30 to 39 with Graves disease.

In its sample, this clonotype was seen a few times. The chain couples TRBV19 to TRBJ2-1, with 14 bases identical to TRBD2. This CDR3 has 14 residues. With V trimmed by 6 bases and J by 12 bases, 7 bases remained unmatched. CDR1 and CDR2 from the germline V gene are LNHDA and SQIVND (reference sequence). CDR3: CASSPGLAGVGQFF. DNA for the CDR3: TGTGCCAGTAGCCCGGGACTAGCGGGAGTAGGGCAGTTCTTC.

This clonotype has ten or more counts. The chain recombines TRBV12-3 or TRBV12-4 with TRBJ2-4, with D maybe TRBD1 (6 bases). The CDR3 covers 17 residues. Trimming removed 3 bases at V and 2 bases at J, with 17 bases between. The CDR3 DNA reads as TGTGCCAGCAGTTTGGATATTGGGGGCGGACCCAAAAACATTCAGTACTTC. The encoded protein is CASSLDIGGGPKNIQYF.

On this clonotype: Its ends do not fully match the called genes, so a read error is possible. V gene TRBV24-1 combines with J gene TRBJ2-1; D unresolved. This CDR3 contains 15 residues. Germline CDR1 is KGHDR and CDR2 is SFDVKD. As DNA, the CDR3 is TGTGCCACCAGTGCGTCAGAGAGCTCCTACAATGAGCGGTTCTTC. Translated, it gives CATSASESSYNERFF.

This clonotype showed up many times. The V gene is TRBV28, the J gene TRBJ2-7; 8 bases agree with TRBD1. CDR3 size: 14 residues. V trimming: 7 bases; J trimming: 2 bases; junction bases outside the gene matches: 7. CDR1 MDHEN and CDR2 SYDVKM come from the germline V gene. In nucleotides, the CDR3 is TGTGCCAGCATCTCGGGACAGGTGACCTACGAGCAGTACTTC. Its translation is CASISGQVTYEQYF.

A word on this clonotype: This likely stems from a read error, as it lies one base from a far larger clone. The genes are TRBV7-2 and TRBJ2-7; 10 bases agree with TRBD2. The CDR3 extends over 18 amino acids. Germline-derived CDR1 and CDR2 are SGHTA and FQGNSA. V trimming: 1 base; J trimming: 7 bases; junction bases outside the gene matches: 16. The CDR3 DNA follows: TGTGCCAGCAGCTTAGGATGGAGGCTAGCGGGAGCCTACAATGAGCAGTACTTC. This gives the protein CASSLGWRLAGAYNEQYF.

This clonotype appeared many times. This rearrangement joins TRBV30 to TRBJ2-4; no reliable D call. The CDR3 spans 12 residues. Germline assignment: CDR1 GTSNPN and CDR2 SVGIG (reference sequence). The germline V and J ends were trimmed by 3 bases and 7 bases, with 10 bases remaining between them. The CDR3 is CAWSLGANIQYF. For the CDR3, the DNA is TGTGCCTGGAGCCTTGGAGCCAACATTCAGTACTTC.

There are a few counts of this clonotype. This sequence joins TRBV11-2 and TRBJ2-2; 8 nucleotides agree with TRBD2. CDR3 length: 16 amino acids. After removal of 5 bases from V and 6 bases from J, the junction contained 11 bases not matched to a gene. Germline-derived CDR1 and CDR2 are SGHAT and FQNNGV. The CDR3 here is CASSHQREFLPGELFF. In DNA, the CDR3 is TGTGCCAGCAGCCACCAGCGGGAGTTCTTACCCGGGGAGCTGTTTTTT.

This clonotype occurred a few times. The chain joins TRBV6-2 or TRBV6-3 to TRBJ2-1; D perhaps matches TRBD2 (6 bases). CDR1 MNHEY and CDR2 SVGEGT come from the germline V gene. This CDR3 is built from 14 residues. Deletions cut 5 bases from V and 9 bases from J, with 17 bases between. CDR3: CASSAGPRTAEQFF. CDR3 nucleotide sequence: TGTGCCAGCAGTGCGGGGCCCAGGACTGCTGAGCAGTTCTTC.

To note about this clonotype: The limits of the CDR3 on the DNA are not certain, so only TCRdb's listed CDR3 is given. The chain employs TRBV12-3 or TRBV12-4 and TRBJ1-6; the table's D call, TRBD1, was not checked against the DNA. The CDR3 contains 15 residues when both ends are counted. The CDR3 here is CASTFGPGGHSPLHF.

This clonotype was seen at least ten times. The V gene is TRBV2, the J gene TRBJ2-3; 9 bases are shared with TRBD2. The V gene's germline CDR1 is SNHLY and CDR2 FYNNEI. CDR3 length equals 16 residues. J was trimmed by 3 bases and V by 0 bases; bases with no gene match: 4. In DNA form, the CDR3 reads TGTGCCAGCAGTGAAGCGGGACTAGCATCAACAGATACGCAGTATTTT. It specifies CASSEAGLASTDTQYF.

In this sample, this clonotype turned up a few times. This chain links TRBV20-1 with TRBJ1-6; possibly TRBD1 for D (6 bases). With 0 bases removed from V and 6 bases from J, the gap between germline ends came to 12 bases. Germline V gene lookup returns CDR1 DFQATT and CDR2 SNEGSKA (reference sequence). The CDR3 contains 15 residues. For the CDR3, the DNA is TGCAGTGCTAGAGATGGGGGCTCGGGTAATTCACCCCTCCACTTT. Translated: CSARDGGSGNSPLHF.

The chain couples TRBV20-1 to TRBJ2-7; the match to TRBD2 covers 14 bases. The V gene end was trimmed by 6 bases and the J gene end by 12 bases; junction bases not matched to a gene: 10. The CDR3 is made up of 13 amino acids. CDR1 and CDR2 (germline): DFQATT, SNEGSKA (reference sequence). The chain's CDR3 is CSAAGTSGGYRYF. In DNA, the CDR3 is TGCAGTGCCGCCGGGACTAGCGGGGGTTACCGGTACTTC.

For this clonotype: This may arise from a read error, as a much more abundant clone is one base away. CDR3 sequence: CASGVKPNTEASF. DNA of the CDR3: TGTGCCAGCGGCGTTAAACCGAACACTGAAGCTTCCTTT. The chain recombines TRBV27 with TRBJ1-1; D gene ambiguous. From germline, CDR1 is MNHEY and CDR2 SMNVEV (reference sequence). The CDR3 is made up of 13 amino acids.

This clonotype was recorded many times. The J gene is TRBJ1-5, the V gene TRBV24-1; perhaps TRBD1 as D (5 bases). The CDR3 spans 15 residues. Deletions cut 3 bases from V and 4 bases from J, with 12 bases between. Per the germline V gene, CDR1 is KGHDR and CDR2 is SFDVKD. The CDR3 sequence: CATSDGDGLNQPQHF. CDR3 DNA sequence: TGTGCCACCAGTGATGGGGACGGCCTTAATCAGCCCCAGCATTTT.

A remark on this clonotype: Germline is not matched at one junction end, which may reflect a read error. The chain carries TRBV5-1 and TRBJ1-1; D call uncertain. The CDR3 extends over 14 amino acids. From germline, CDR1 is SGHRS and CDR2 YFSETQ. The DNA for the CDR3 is TGCGCCAGCAACTTGGGCACGGAGAACACTGAAGCTTTCTTT. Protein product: CASNLGTENTEAFF. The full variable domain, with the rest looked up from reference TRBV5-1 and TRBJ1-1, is KAGVTQTPRYLIKTRGQQVTLSCSPISGHRSVSWYQQTPGQGLQFLFEYFSETQRNKGNFPGRFSGRQFSNSRSEMNVSTLELGDSALYLCASNLGTENTEAFFGQGTRLTVV.

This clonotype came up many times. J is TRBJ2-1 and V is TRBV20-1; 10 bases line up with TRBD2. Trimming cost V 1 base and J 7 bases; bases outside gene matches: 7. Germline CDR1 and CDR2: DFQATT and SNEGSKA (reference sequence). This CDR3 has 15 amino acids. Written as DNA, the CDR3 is TGCAGTGCTAGAGTGAGCGGGAGGGCCTGGAATGAGCAGTTCTTC. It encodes CSARVSGRAWNEQFF.

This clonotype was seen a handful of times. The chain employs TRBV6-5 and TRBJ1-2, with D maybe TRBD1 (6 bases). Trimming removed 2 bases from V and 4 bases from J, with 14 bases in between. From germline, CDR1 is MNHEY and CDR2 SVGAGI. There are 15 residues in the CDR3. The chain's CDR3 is CASSYTRGGSYGYTF. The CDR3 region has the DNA TGTGCCAGCAGTTACACCAGGGGAGGGAGCTATGGCTACACCTTC.

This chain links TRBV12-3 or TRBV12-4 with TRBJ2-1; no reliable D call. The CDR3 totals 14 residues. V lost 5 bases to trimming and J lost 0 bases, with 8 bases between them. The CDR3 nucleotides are TGTGCCAGCAGTCGCCGAAGCTCCTACAATGAGCAGTTCTTC. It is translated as CASSRRSSYNEQFF.

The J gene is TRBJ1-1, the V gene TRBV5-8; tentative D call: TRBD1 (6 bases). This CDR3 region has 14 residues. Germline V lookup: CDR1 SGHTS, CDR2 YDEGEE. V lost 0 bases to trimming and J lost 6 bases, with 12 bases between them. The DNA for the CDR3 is TGTGCCAGCAGCTTGGAAGGGGGGAGCGCTGAAGCTTTCTTT. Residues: CASSLEGGSAEAFF.